One and the same sample provided the 27 T cell receptor beta chains below, sequenced in a study of blood T cell repertoires in COVID-19. TCRdb's copy holds only in-frame clones and misses some; the assay was immunoSEQ multiplex PCR. The repertoire holds 91,000 or so clones, with around 90% as singletons. The sequenced sample consisted of peripheral blood. The receptors were sampled from a woman aged 45-60 years in a cohort sampled during active COVID-19.

V is TRBV10-3 and J is TRBJ1-6, with 7 bases fitting TRBD1. Trimming removed 3 bases from V and 8 bases from J; junction bases left unmatched: 7. Germline V lookup: CDR1 ENHRY, CDR2 SYGVKD. This CDR3 has 15 residues. CDR3 in amino acids: CAISDLGGRDSPLHF. In DNA form, the CDR3 reads TGTGCCATCAGTGACCTAGGGGGCCGGGATTCACCCCTCCACTTT.

Points on this clone: The junction and the germline gene differ at one end; a read error may be behind it. V is TRBV5-4 and J is TRBJ1-1; perhaps TRBD1 as D (6 bases). The germline CDR1 and CDR2 sequences are SGHNT and YYREEE (reference sequence). The CDR3 sequence is 12 residues long. The DNA of the CDR3 is TGTGCCAGCAGCTTGGGGGACACCGAAGCTTTCTTT. Amino acids: CASSLGDTEAFF.

This clone was observed a few times. The chain employs TRBV6-6 and TRBJ1-5; 7 bases align to TRBD1. The CDR3 extends over 14 amino acids. Looked up from germline, CDR1 is MNHNY and CDR2 is SVGAGI (reference sequence). After removal of 8 bases from V and 4 bases from J, the junction contained 8 bases not matched to a gene. The CDR3 DNA reads as TGTGCCAGCGGACTACAGGGGCGGAATCAGCCCCAGCATTTT. It codes for CASGLQGRNQPQHF.

This clone came up once. V and J are TRBV2 and TRBJ1-1; D is unresolved. The V and J ends lost 5 bases and 1 base respectively, with 8 bases between them. CDR3 length: 13 residues. Germline V gene data show CDR1 as SNHLY and CDR2 as FYNNEI. The CDR3 DNA reads TGTGCCAGCAGTCAAGGCGAGAACACTGAAGCTTTCTTT. It codes for CASSQGENTEAFF.

This clone was detected only once. The chain carries TRBV5-1 and TRBJ2-2; D is perhaps TRBD2 (7 bases). Trimming cost V 4 bases and J 5 bases, with 12 bases left between them. The germline CDR1 and CDR2 sequences are SGHRS and YFSETQ. The CDR3 is made up of 14 amino acids. The CDR3 here is CASSQQGGTGELFF. In DNA, the CDR3 is TGCGCCAGCAGCCAACAGGGAGGGACCGGGGAGCTGTTTTTT.

CDR3 in amino acids: CASSTTGTGDNEQFF. CDR3 bases: TGTGCCAGCAGCACAACCGGGACAGGGGACAATGAGCAGTTCTTC. The rearrangement links TRBV7-3 to TRBJ2-1; 10 bases fit TRBD1. The length of the CDR3 is 15 residues. The junction had 6 bases not matched to a gene; V was cut back by 5 bases and J by 5 bases. Germline values: CDR1 SGHTA, CDR2 FQGTGA.

The gene calls are TRBV6-4 and TRBJ2-1, with 7 bases that match TRBD1. The CDR3 runs to 13 residues. Germline CDR1 reads MRHNA; CDR2 reads SNTAGT. J gave up 5 bases and V 6 bases, and 4 bases lay outside the gene matches. The CDR3 is CASSGTEDNEQFF. CDR3 DNA sequence: TGTGCCAGCAGCGGGACAGAAGACAATGAGCAGTTCTTC.

The chain joins TRBV12-5 to TRBJ1-2, with D perhaps TRBD1 (5 bases). CDR3 length equals 11 residues. The germline V gene has CDR1 LGHNT and CDR2 FRNRAP. The CDR3: CAYVRDDGYTF. As DNA, the CDR3 is TGTGCCTACGTCAGGGATGATGGCTACACCTTC.

The V gene is TRBV5-1, the J gene TRBJ1-5, with D possibly being TRBD1 (5 bases). The CDR3 has 18 amino acids. The V gene lost 0 bases and the J gene lost 5 bases, with 21 bases spanning the gap. Germline V lookup: CDR1 SGHRS, CDR2 YFSETQ. This chain's CDR3 is CASSLVGRAGIGDQPQHF. CDR3 sequence (DNA): TGCGCCAGCAGCTTGGTCGGCAGGGCTGGGATTGGGGATCAGCCCCAGCATTTT.

The rearrangement links TRBV7-9 to TRBJ1-2; tentatively, D is TRBD1 (6 bases). The CDR3 has 12 residues. Germline loops: CDR1 SEHNR, CDR2 FQNEAQ (reference sequence). V was shortened by 3 bases and J by 5 bases, with 7 bases between the two germline ends. In DNA form, the CDR3 reads TGTGCCAGCAGCTTGGGGGCGTATGGCTACACCTTC. It encodes CASSLGAYGYTF.

The V and J genes are TRBV10-3 and TRBJ2-2; 8 bases match TRBD1. The V gene end was trimmed by 7 bases and the J gene end by 6 bases; junction bases not matched to a gene: 10. Germline V gives CDR1 ENHRY, CDR2 SYGVKD. The CDR3 has 15 amino acids. This CDR3 reads CAITATGEEAGELFF. CDR3 bases: TGTGCCATCACTGCGACAGGGGAGGAGGCCGGGGAGCTGTTTTTT.

The chain links TRBV5-4 to TRBJ1-3, with 7 bases that match TRBD1. CDR1 and CDR2 (germline): SGHNT, YYREEE (reference sequence). V shed 4 bases, J shed 5 bases, and the junction held 12 bases outside the gene matches. This CDR3 contains 16 residues. The CDR3 loop reads CASSLAGAGGRNTIYF. The CDR3 bases are TGTGCCAGCAGCCTCGCGGGCGCAGGGGGTAGAAACACCATATATTTT.

This chain uses TRBV4-2 with TRBJ1-5, with 11 bases identical to TRBD1. V was pared by 1 base and J by 6 bases, with 14 bases of the junction left unmatched. This CDR3 is 19 amino acids long. Germline values: CDR1 LGHNA, CDR2 YNFKEQ. This CDR3 reads CASSQVGQGVGGGPQPQHF. Written as DNA, the CDR3 is TGTGCCAGCAGCCAAGTGGGACAGGGGGTTGGAGGGGGGCCTCAGCCCCAGCATTTT.

CDR3 coding DNA: TGTGCCAGTAGTATAAGACAGATGGATCAGCCCCAGCATTTT. This translates into CASSIRQMDQPQHF. The chain joins TRBV19 to TRBJ1-5, with a tentative D call TRBD1 (5 bases). This CDR3 is 14 amino acids long. Germline values: CDR1 LNHDA, CDR2 SQIVND (reference sequence). The ends were cut back, 2 bases at V and 5 bases at J, with 10 bases in the middle.

The chain links TRBV6-4 to TRBJ1-6; D is perhaps TRBD1 (6 bases). Between the trimmed V and J ends, which lost 7 bases and 7 bases, there was a span of 20 bases. CDR3 length: 16 residues. Germline V gives CDR1 MRHNA, CDR2 SNTAGT. The CDR3 sequence: CASTRVGARRNSPLHF. CDR3 in DNA: TGTGCCAGCACCCGAGTGGGGGCGCGGCGGAATTCACCCCTCCACTTT.

The table lists this clone with a count of one. The V and J genes are TRBV5-1 and TRBJ1-3; TRBD1 matches 7 bases. From germline, CDR1 is SGHRS and CDR2 YFSETQ. The CDR3 is 16 amino acids. Germline trimming cut 2 bases from V and 0 bases from J; bases unmatched to any gene: 5. Here the CDR3 reads CASSFRDSSSGNTIYF. The CDR3 coding sequence is TGCGCCAGCAGCTTCCGGGACAGCAGCTCTGGAAACACCATATATTTT.

V is TRBV12-5 and J is TRBJ2-1, with D possibly matching TRBD2 (5 bases). The ends were cut back, 4 bases at V and 3 bases at J, with 10 bases in the middle. The CDR3 runs to 14 residues. CDR1 is LGHNT, CDR2 FRNRAP, per germline. CDR3 sequence: CASGSLRGYNEQFF. The CDR3 DNA is TGTGCTAGTGGTTCCCTACGGGGCTACAATGAGCAGTTCTTC. The complete variable domain, with remaining parts taken from reference TRBV12-5 and TRBJ2-1, reads DARVTQTPRHKVTEMGQEVTMRCQPILGHNTVFWYRQTMMQGLELLAYFRNRAPLDDSGMPKDRFSAEMPDATLATLKIQPSEPRDSAVYFCASGSLRGYNEQFFGPGTRLTVL.

The rearrangement uses TRBV19 and TRBJ1-5; weak D call: TRBD1 (5 bases). Germline values: CDR1 LNHDA, CDR2 SQIVND (reference sequence). The germline V and J ends were trimmed by 2 bases and 5 bases, with 16 bases remaining between them. This CDR3 is built from 16 residues. As DNA, the CDR3 is TGTGCCAGTAGTATACCCGCCGCCAGGGCCTATCAGCCCCAGCATTTT. Translating it yields CASSIPAARAYQPQHF.

This clone was seen only once. The V and J genes are TRBV12-3 or TRBV12-4 and TRBJ2-2; D perhaps matches TRBD2 (6 bases). Trimming took 4 bases from V and 3 from J, leaving 6 bases between them. This CDR3 has 13 amino acids. CDR3 in amino acids: CASSWGDTGELFF. The CDR3 coding sequence is TGTGCCAGCAGTTGGGGGGACACCGGGGAGCTGTTTTTT.

The chain links TRBV10-3 to TRBJ2-7; D remains unclear. Trimming cost V 4 bases and J 3 bases, with 4 bases left between them. The CDR3 is made up of 11 amino acids. Germline CDR1 and CDR2: ENHRY and SYGVKD. The CDR3 loop is CAISAYYEQYF. CDR3 nucleotides: TGTGCCATCAGTGCCTACTACGAGCAGTACTTC.

The chain links TRBV5-1 to TRBJ1-4, with a possible D match to TRBD1 (6 bases). The CDR3 covers 14 residues. V lost 5 bases, J lost 6 bases, and 14 bases lay in between. CDR1 and CDR2 (germline): SGHRS, YFSETQ. The CDR3 DNA reads as TGCGCCAGCAGATCAGGGGCGGGAGATGAAAAACTGTTTTTT. This translates into CASRSGAGDEKLFF.

V gene TRBV6-1 combines with J gene TRBJ1-5; D call uncertain. CDR3 length equals 13 residues. Germline V CDR1 and CDR2: MNHNS, SASEGT. Trimming removed 2 bases from V and 7 bases from J, with 9 bases in between. The CDR3 coding sequence is TGTGCCAGCAGTGAACAGTACGGGCAGCCCCAGCATTTT. This encodes CASSEQYGQPQHF.

J is TRBJ1-1 and V is TRBV19, with 7 bases matching TRBD1. The CDR3 spans 14 residues. The V and J ends lost 3 bases and 1 base, in that order; junction bases with no gene match: 2. CDR1 and CDR2 from the germline V gene are LNHDA and SQIVND (reference sequence). The CDR3 sequence: CASSIGTENTEAFF. The CDR3 nucleotides read TGTGCCAGTAGTATCGGGACAGAGAACACTGAAGCTTTCTTT.

This chain uses TRBV6-6 with TRBJ1-5; D call uncertain. CDR1 is MNHNY and CDR2 is SVGAGI in the germline V gene (reference sequence). Trimming stripped 6 bases from V and 3 bases from J, with 12 bases between. This CDR3 comprises 14 residues. CDR3 coding DNA: TGTGCCAGCAGCTCGCGGGCCGACAATCAGCCCCAGCATTTT. Translating gives CASSSRADNQPQHF.

The rearrangement joins TRBV7-2 to TRBJ1-4, with 9 bases matching TRBD1. Per the germline V gene, CDR1 is SGHTA and CDR2 is FQGNSA. After removal of 5 bases from V and 4 bases from J, the junction contained 5 bases not matched to a gene. The length of the CDR3 is 15 residues. CDR3 sequence (DNA): TGTGCCAGCAGCACCCCGACAGGGGGTAATGAAAAACTGTTTTTT. Amino acids: CASSTPTGGNEKLFF.

The V and J genes are TRBV28 and TRBJ2-1; TRBD2 aligns across 9 bases. The V segment lost 7 bases and the J segment 15 bases; nucleotides outside the gene matches: 7. The CDR3 runs to 11 residues. Per the germline V gene, CDR1 is MDHEN and CDR2 is SYDVKM. In DNA, the CDR3 is TGTGCCAGCACTAGCGGGACGTTTCGGTTCTTC. Translating gives CASTSGTFRFF.

The gene calls are TRBV2 and TRBJ2-4; no clear D gene. The germline CDR1 and CDR2 sequences are SNHLY and FYNNEI. The CDR3 runs 12 residues. With 2 bases removed from V and 9 bases from J, the gap between germline ends came to 8 bases. Here the CDR3 DNA reads TGTGCCAGCAGTGAAAGGAGTAGCATTCAGTACTTC. Protein sequence: CASSERSSIQYF.